This TCR beta chain was obtained from a study of regulatory T cells in long-lasting Graves disease. Per germline, CDR1 SGHTA and CDR2 FQGTGA. Germline trimming cut 4 bases from V and 4 bases from J; bases unmatched to any gene: 34. The CDR3 is 24 amino acids. As for time point: newly diagnosed GD, antithyroid drugs for less than 3 months. The TCR library was made from RNA extracted from PBMCs. EDTA tubes were used for drawing roughly 9 milliliters of peripheral blood. HTBI primers from iRepertoire and Arm-PCR of CDR3 regions yielded the TCR beta libraries. TCRdb reprocessed the multiplex PCR reads with MiXCR, giving one entry per CDR3 protein. Of 400,000 to 450,000 distinct CDR3 sequences listed, just under 15% are singletons. These same records also appear under a second study, on T cells in Graves' hyperthyroidism and ophthalmopathy. According to that study: Patients between 18 and 65 years old had hyperthyroidism, newly diagnosed and lasting under 2 months.

The gene calls are TRBV7-3 and TRBJ2-1; 7 bases are shared with TRBD2. The receptor was derived from a woman aged 25 to 39 with Graves disease. The sequenced sample was peripheral blood mononuclear cells (PBMCs), obtained at new diagnosis, from a patient treated with antithyroid drugs. The CDR3 region is CASSYSWLGQSAPEGGRTYNEQFF. The CDR3 bases are TGTGCCAGCAGCTACTCCTGGTTGGGTCAATCCGCCCCCGAGGGCGGGAGAACTTACAATGAGCAGTTCTTC.